The entry below describes one T cell receptor beta chain. Samples were taken at baseline and on day 1 of cycles 4 and 7. Only in-frame clones appear in the TCRdb table, and some are missing; sequencing was by immunoSEQ multiplex PCR. This table holds roughly 80,000 clones, around 93% found once. The germline CDR1 and CDR2 sequences are SGHTA and FQGNSA. The CDR3 spans 17 residues. V lost 2 bases to trimming and J lost 1 base, with 18 bases between them. These data are taken from a study of OX40 agonist ivuxolimab in advanced cancers. V usage is TRBV7-2 and J usage is TRBJ2-7; D may correspond to TRBD1 or TRBD2 (5 bases each). The material was CD4+ or CD8+ T cells sorted from blood, obtained in a trial of the OX40 agonist ivuxolimab. The source is an adult with an advanced solid tumor such as melanoma, head and neck, liver or kidney cancer. The DNA of the CDR3 is TGTGCCAGCAGCTTACGGGCCGGGGTGGGGCAATCCTACGAGCAGTACTTC. Its translation: CASSLRAGVGQSYEQYF.